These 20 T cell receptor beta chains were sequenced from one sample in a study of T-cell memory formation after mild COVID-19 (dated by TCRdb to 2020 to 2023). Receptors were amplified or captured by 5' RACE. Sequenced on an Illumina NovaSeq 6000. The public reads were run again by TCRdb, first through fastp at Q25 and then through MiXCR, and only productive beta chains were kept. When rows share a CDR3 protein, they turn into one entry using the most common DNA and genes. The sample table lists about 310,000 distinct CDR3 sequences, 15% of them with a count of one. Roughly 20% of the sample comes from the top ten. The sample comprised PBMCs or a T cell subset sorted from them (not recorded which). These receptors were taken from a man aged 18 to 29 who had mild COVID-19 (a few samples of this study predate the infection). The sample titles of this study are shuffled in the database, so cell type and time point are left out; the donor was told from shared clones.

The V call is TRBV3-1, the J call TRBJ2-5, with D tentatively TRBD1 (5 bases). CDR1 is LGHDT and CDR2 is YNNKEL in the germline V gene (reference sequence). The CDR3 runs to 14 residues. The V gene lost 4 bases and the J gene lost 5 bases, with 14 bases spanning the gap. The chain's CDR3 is CASSRARDVETQYF. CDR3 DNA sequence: TGTGCCAGCAGCCGGGCCAGGGATGTCGAGACCCAGTACTTC.

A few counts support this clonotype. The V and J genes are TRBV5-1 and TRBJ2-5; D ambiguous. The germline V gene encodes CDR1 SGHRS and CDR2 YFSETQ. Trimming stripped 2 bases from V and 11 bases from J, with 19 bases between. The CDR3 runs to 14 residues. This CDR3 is CASSFSNIMTEQYF. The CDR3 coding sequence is TGCGCCAGCAGCTTCTCGAACATTATGACGGAGCAGTACTTC.

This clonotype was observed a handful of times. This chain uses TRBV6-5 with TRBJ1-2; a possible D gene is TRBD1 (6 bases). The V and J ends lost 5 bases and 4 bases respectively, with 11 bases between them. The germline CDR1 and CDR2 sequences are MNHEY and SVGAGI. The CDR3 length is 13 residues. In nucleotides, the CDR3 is TGTGCCAGCAGTCTAGGGGGTCTCTATGGCTACACCTTC. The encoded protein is CASSLGGLYGYTF.

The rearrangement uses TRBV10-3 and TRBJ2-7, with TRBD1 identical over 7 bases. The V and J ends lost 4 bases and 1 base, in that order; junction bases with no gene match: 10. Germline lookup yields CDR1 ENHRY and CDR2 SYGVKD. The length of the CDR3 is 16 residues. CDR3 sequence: CAISVGPPGQSYEQYV. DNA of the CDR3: TGTGCCATCAGTGTTGGGCCGCCGGGACAGTCCTACGAGCAGTACGTC.

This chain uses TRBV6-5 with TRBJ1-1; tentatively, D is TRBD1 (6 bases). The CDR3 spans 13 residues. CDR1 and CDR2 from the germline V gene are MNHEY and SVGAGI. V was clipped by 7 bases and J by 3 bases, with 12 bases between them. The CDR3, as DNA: TGTGCCAGCAAGTTGGGGGCGGACACTGAAGCTTTCTTT. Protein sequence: CASKLGADTEAFF.

The CDR3 nucleotides read TGTGCCAGCAGCAGGGCGTTCGGTCAGCCCCAGCATTTT. Translating gives CASSRAFGQPQHF. The chain links TRBV12-3 or TRBV12-4 to TRBJ1-5; weak D call: TRBD1 (5 bases). V lost 6 bases to trimming and J lost 6 bases, with 12 bases between them. This CDR3 has 13 residues.

CDR3 in amino acids: CASSGLAGSTDTQYF. The DNA for the CDR3 is TGTGCCAGCAGTGGACTAGCGGGGAGCACAGATACGCAGTATTTT. The rearrangement joins TRBV4-2 to TRBJ2-3; 12 bases fit TRBD2. The CDR3 is made up of 15 amino acids. The V gene end was trimmed by 6 bases and the J gene end by 0 bases; junction bases not matched to a gene: 1. Germline V lookup: CDR1 LGHNA, CDR2 YNFKEQ.

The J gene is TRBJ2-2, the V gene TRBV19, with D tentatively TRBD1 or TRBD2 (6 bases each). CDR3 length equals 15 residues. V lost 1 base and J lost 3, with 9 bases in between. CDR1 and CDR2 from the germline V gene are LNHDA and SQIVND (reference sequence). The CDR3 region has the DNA TGTGCCAGTAGTATAGCGGGGGCCGACACCGGGGAGCTGTTTTTT. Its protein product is CASSIAGADTGELFF.

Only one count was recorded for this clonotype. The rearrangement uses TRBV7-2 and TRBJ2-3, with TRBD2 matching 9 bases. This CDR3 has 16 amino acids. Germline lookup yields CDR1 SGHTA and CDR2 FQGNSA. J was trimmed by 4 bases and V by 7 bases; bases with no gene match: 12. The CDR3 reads CASTEAQRGAPDTQYF. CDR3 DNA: TGTGCCAGCACTGAAGCCCAGCGGGGGGCCCCAGATACGCAGTATTTT. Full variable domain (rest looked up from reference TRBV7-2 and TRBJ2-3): GAGVSQSPSNKVTEKGKDVELRCDPISGHTALYWYRQSLGQGLEFLIYFQGNSAPDKSGLPSDRFSAERTGGSVSTLTIQRTQQEDSAVYLCASTEAQRGAPDTQYFGPGTRLTVL.

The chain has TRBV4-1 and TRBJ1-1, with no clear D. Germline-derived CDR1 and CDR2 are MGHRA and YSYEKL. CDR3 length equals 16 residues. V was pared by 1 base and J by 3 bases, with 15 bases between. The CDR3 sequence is CASSQVEYRGDTEAFF. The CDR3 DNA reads TGCGCCAGCAGCCAAGTTGAGTATCGGGGTGACACTGAAGCTTTCTTT.

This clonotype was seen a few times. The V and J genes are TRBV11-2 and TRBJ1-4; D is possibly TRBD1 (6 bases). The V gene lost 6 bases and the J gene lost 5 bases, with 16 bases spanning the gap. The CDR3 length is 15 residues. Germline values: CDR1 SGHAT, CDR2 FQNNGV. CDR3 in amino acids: CASRDSGAGNEKLFF. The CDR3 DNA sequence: TGTGCCAGCAGGGACAGTGGGGCTGGAAATGAAAAACTGTTTTTT.

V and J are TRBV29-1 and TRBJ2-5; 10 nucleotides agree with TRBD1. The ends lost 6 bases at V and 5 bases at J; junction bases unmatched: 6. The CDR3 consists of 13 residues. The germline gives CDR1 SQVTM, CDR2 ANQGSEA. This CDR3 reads CSVAGTGVETQYF. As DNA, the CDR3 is TGCAGCGTGGCCGGGACAGGGGTTGAGACCCAGTACTTC.

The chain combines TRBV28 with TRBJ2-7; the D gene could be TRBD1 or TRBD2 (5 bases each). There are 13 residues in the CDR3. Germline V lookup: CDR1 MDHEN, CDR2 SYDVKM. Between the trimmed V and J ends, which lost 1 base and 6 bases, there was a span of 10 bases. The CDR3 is CASSLYKGREQYF. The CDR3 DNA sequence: TGTGCCAGCAGTTTATATAAGGGACGCGAGCAGTACTTC.

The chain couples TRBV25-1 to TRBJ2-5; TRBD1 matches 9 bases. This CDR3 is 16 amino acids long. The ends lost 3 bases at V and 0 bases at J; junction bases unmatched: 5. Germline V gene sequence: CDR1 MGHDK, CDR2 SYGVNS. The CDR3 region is CASSDPDRGYQETQYF. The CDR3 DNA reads TGTGCCAGCAGTGACCCGGACAGGGGCTACCAAGAGACCCAGTACTTC. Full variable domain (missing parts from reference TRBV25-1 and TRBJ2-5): EADIYQTPRYLVIGTGKKITLECSQTMGHDKMYWYQQDPGMELHLIHYSYGVNSTEKGDLSSESTVSRIRTEHFPLTLESARPSHTSQYLCASSDPDRGYQETQYFGPGTRLLVL.

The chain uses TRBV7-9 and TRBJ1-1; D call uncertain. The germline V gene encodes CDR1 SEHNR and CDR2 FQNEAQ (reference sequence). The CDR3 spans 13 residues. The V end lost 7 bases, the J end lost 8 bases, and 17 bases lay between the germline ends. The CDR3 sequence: CASIPRPGLEAFF. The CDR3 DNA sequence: TGTGCCAGCATCCCAAGGCCGGGATTGGAAGCTTTCTTT.

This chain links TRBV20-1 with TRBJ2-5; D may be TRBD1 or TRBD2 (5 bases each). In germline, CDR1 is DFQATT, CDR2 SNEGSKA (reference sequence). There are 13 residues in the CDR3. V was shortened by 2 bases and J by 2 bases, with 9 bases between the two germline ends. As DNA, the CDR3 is TGCAGTGCTAGATTTGAGGGGCAAGAGACCCAGTACTTC. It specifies CSARFEGQETQYF.

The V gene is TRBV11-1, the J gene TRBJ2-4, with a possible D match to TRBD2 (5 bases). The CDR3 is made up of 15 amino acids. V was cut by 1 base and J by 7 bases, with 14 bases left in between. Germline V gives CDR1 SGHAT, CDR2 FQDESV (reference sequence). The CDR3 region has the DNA TGTGCCAGCAGCTTAGGGGCCGGACTTGTGAACATTCAGTACTTC. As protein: CASSLGAGLVNIQYF.

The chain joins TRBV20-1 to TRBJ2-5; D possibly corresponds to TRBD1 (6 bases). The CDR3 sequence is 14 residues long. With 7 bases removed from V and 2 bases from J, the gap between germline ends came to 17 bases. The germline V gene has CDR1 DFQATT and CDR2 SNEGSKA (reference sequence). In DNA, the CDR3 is TGCAGTGGGACAGTATGGGGAGAGCAAGAGACCCAGTACTTC. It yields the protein CSGTVWGEQETQYF.

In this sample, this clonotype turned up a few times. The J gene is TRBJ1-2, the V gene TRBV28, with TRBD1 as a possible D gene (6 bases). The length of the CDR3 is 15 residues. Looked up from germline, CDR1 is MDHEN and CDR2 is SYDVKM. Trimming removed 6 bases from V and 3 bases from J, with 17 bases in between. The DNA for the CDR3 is TGTGCCAGCAGCTTAGTCGACAGGAGGGACTATGGCTACACCTTC. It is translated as CASSLVDRRDYGYTF.

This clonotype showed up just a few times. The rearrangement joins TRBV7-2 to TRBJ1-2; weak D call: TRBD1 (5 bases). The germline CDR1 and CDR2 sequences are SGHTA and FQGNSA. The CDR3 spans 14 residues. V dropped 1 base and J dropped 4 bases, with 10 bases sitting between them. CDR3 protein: CASSLGDGIYGYTF. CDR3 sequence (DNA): TGTGCCAGCAGCTTAGGGGACGGGATCTATGGCTACACCTTC.